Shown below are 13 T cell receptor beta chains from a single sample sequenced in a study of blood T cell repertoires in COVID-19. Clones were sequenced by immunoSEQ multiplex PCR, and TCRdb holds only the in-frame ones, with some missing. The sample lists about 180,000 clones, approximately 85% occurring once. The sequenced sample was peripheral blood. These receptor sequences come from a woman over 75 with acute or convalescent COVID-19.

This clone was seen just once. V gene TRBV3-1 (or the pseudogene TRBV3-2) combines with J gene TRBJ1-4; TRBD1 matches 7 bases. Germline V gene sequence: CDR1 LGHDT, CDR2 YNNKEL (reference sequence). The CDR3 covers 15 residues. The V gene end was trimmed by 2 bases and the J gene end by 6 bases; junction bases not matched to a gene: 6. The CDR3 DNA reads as TGTGCCAGCAGCCAAAGACGGACAGGAGATGAAAAACTGTTTTTT. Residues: CASSQRRTGDEKLFF.

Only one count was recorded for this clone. CDR3 in amino acids: CATSDSSGEFTDTQYF. The CDR3 coding sequence is TGTGCCACCAGTGATTCAAGCGGGGAATTCACAGATACGCAGTATTTT. The V call is TRBV24-1, the J call TRBJ2-3; TRBD2 matches 7 bases. Germline CDR1 KGHDR, CDR2 SFDVKD. With 2 bases clipped from V and 2 bases from J, the junction kept 6 bases outside the gene matches. The CDR3 is 16 amino acids.

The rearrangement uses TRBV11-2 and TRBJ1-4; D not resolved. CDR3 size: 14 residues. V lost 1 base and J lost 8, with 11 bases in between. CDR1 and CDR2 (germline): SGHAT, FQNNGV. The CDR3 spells CASSLGPHSEKLFF. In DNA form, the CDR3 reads TGTGCCAGCAGCTTAGGGCCCCATTCGGAAAAACTGTTTTTT.

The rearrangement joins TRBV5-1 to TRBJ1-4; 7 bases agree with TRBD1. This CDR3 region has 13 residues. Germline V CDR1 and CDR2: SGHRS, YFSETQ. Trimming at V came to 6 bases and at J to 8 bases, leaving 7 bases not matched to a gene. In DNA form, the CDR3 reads TGCGCCAGCACCGGGACAGTGGGGGAAAAACTGTTTTTT. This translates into CASTGTVGEKLFF.

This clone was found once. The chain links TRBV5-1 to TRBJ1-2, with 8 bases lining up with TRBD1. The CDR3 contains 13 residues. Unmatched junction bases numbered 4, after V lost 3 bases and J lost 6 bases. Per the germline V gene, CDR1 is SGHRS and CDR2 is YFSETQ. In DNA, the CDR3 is TGCGCCAGCAGCTCGACAGGGGAAGATGGCTACACCTTC. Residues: CASSSTGEDGYTF. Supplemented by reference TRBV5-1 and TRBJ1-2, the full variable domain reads KAGVTQTPRYLIKTRGQQVTLSCSPISGHRSVSWYQQTPGQGLQFLFEYFSETQRNKGNFPGRFSGRQFSNSRSEMNVSTLELGDSALYLCASSSTGEDGYTFGSGTRLTVV.

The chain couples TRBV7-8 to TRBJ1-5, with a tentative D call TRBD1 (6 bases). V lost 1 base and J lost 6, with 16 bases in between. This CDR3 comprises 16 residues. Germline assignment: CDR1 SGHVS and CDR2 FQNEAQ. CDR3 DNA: TGTGCCAGCAGCTTAGAAGGCGGCAGGGGCTCTCAGCCCCAGCATTTT. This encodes CASSLEGGRGSQPQHF.

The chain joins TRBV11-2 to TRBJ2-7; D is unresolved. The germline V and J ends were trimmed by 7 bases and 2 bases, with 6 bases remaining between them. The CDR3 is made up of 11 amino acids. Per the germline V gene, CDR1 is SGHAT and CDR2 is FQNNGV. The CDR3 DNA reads TGTGCCAGCACCACAGCCTACGAGCAGTACTTC. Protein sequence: CASTTAYEQYF.

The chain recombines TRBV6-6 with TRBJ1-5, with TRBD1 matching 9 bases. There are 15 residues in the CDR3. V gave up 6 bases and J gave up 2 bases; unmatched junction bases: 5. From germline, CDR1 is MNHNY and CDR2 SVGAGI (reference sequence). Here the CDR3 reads CASRGTGRGNQPQHF. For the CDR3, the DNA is TGTGCCAGCAGGGGGACAGGGAGAGGCAATCAGCCCCAGCATTTT.

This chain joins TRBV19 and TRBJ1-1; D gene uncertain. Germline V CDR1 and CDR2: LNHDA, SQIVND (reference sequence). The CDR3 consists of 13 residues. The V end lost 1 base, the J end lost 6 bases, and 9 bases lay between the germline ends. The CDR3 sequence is CASSIGAKPEAFF. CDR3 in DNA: TGTGCCAGTAGTATAGGAGCAAAGCCTGAAGCTTTCTTT.

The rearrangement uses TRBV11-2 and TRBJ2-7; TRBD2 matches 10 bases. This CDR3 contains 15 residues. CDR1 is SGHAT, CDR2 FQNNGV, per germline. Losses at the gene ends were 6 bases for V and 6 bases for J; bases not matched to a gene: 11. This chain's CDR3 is CASRLGSGRMGEQYF. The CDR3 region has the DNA TGTGCCAGCAGATTGGGTAGCGGGAGGATGGGCGAGCAGTACTTC.

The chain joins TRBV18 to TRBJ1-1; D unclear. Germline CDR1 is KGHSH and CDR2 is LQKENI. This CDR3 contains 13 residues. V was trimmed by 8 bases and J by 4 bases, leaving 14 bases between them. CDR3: CASADLISTEAFF. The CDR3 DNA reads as TGTGCCAGCGCCGACTTGATTAGCACTGAAGCTTTCTTT.

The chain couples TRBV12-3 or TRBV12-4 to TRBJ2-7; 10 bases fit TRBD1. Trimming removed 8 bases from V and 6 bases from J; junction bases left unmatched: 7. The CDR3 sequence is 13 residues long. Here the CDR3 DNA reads TGTGCCAGCCGGGGACAGGGGTATGGCGAGCAGTACTTC. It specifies CASRGQGYGEQYF.

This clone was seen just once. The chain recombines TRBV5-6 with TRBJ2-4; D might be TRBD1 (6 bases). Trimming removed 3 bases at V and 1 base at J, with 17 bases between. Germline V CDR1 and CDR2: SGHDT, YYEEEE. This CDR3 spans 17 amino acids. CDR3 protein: CASSSEVPDRAKNIQYF. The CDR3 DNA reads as TGTGCCAGCAGCTCTGAAGTACCTGACAGGGCCAAAAACATTCAGTACTTC. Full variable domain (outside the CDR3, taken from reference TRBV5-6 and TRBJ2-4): DAGVTQSPTHLIKTRGQQVTLRCSPKSGHDTVSWYQQALGQGPQFIFQYYEEEERQRGNFPDRFSGHQFPNYSSELNVNALLLGDSALYLCASSSEVPDRAKNIQYFGAGTRLSVL.